This TCR beta chain was recovered during a study of blood T cell repertoires in COVID-19. Germline V gene lookup returns CDR1 LGHDT and CDR2 YNNKEL (reference sequence). V lost 6 bases, J lost 8 bases, and 14 bases stayed unmatched. This CDR3 region has 15 residues. Sequencing was performed with immunoSEQ multiplex PCR; in TCRdb, only in-frame clones are kept and a portion is missing. In the table there are roughly 160,000 clones, 79% of which are singletons. A few counts support this clone. This TCR derives from a woman aged 70-85 years in a cohort exposed to, infected with or recovered from COVID-19 (not recorded which). V and J are TRBV3-1 (or the pseudogene TRBV3-2) and TRBJ2-3; 7 nucleotides line up with TRBD2. Sequencing was done on a sample of PBMCs or T cells enriched from blood (not recorded which). The CDR3 here is CASSLTAGTIGTQYF. The CDR3 region has the DNA TGTGCCAGCAGTCTTACCGCCGGGACTATCGGTACGCAGTATTTT.